The clone carrying this T cell receptor beta chain was seen a handful of times. The antigen is unknown. The data derive from a study of cytomegalovirus exposure and HLA in healthy donors. Study outcomes and limitations: Rare TCR sequences predominated, though certain public TCRs were found in many donors.

With 60 Vbeta and 13 Jbeta primers, the PCR was carried out. Profiled with immunoSEQ multiplex PCR; TCRdb holds only in-frame clones, not every one. The data hold about 160,000 clones, with roughly 85% observed a single time. The CDR3 length is 16 residues. The germline CDR1 and CDR2 sequences are LGHNA and YSLEER. The V gene end was trimmed by 1 base and the J gene end by 1 base; junction bases not matched to a gene: 5. The sample comprised PBMCs. This clonotype was obtained from a man aged 35 to 55 in good health and CMV-seronegative. The chain has TRBV4-3 and TRBJ2-3; 7 bases are shared with TRBD1. Here the CDR3 DNA reads TGCGCCAGCAGCCAAGGGATCGGGACAGGCACAGATACGCAGTATTTT. Translating it yields CASSQGIGTGTDTQYF.